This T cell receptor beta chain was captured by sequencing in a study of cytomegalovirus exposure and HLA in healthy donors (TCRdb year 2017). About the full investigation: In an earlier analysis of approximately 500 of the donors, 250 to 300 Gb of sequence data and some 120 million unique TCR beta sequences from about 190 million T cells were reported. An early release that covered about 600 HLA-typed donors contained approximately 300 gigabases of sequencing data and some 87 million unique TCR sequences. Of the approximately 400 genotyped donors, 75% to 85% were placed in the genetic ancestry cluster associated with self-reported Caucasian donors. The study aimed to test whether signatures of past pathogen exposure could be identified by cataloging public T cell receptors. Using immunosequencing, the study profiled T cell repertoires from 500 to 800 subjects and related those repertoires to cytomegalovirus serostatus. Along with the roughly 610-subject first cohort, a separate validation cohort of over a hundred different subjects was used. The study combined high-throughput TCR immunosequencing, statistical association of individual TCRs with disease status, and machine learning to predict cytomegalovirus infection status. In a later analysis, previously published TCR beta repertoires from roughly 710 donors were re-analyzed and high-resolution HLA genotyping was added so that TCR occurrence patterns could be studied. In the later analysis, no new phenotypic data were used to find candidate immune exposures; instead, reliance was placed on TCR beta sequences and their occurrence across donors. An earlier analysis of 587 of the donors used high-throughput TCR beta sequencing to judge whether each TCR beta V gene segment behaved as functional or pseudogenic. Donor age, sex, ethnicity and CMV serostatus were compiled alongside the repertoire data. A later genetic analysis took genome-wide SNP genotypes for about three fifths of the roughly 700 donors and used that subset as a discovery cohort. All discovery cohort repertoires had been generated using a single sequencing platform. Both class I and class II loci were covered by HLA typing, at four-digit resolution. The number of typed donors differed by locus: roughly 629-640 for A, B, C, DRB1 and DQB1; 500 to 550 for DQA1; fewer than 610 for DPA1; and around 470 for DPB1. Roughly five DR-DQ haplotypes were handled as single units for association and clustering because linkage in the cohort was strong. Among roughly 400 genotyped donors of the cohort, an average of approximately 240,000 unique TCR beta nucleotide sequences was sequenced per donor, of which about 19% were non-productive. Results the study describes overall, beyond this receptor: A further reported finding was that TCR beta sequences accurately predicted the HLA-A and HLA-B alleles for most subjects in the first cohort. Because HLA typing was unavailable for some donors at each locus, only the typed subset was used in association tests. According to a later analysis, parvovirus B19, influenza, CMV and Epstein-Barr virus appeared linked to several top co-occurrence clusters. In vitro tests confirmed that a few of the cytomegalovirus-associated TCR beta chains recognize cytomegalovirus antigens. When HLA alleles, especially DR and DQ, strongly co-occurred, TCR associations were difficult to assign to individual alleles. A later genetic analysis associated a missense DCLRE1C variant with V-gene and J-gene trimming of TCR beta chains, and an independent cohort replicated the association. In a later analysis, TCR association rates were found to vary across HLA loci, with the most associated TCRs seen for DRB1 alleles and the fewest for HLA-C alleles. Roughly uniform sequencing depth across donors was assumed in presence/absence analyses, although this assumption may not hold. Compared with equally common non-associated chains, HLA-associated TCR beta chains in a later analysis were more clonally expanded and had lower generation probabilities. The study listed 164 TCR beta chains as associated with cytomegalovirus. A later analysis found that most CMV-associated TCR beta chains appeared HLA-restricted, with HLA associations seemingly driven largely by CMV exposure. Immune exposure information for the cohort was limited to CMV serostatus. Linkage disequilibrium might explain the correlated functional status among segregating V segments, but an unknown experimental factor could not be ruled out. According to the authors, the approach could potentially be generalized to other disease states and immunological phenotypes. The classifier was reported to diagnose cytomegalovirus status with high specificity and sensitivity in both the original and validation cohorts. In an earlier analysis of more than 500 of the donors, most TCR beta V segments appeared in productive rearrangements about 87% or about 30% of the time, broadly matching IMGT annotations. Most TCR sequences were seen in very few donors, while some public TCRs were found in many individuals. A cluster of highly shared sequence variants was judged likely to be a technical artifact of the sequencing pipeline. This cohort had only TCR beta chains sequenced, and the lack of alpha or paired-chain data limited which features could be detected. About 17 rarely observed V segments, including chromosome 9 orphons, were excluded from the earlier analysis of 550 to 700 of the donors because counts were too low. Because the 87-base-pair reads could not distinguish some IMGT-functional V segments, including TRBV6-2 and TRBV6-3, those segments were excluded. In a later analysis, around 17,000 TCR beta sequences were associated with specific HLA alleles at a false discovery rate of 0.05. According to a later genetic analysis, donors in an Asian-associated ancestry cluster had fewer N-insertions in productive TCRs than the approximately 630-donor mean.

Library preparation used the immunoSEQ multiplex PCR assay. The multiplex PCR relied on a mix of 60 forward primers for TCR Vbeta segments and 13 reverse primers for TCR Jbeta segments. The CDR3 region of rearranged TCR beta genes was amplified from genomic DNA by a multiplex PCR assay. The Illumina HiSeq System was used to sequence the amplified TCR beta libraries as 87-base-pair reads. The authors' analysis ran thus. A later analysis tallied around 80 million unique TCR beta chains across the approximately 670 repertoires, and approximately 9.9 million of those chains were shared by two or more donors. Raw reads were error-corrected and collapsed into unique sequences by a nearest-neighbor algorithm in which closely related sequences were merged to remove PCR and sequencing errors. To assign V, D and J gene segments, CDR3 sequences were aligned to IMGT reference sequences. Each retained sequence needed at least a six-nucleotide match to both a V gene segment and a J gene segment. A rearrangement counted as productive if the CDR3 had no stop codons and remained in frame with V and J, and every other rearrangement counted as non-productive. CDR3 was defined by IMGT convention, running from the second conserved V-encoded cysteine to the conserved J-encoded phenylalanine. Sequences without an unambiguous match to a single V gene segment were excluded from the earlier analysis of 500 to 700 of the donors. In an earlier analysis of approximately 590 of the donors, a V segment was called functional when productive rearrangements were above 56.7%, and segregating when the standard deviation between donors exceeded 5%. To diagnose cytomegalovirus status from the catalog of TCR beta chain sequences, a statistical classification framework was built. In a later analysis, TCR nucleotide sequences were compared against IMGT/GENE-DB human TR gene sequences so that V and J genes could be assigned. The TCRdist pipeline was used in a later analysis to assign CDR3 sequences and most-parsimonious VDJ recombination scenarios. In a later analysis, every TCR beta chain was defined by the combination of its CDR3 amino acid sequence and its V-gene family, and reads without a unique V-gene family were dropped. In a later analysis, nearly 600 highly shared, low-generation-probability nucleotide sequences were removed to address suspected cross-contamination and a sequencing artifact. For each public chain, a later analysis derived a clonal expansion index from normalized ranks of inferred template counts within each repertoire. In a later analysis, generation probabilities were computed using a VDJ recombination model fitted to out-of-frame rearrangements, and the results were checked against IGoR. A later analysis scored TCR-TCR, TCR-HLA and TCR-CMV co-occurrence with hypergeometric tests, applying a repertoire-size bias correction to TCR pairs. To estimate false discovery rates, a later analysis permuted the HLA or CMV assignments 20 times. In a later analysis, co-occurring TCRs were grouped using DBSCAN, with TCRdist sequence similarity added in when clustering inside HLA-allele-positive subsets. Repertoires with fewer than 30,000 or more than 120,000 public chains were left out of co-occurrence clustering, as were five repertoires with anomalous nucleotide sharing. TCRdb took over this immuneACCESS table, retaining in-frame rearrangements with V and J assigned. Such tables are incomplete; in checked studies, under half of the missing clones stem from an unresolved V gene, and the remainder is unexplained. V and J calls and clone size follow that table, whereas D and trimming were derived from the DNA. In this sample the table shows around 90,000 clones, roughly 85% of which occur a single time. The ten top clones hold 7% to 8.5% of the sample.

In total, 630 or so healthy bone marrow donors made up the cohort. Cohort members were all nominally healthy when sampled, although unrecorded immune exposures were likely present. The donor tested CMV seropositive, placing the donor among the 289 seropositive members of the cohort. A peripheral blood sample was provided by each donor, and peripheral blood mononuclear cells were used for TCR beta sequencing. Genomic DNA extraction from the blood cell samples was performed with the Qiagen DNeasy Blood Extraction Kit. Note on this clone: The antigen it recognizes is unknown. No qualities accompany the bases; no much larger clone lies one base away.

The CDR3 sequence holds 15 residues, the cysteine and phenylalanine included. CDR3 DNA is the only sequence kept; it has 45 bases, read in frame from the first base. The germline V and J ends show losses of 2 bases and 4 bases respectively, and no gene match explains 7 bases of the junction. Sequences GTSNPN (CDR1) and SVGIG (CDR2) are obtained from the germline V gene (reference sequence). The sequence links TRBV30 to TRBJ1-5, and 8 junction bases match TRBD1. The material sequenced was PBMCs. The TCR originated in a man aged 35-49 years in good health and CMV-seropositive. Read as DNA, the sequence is TGTGCCTGGAGTCCAGACAGGGGAAGGAATCAGCCCCAGCATTTT. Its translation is CAWSPDRGRNQPQHF.